The 7 T cell receptor beta chains in this list originate from one sample, sequenced in a study of spatial heterogeneity in lung cancer (dated by TCRdb to about 2019). The method behind the library was 5' RACE. The listed sequencing device is NextSeq 500. The raw public data were reprocessed by TCRdb itself: fastp quality trimming at Q25, MiXCR clonotype calling, in-frame beta chains only. Records with the same CDR3 protein are collapsed into one entry carrying the most frequent genes and DNA. This sample gives over 95,000 distinct CDR3 sequences in total; more than 10% of them show up just once. 24% of the sample is taken by the ten largest. According to the study, the label for this sample's time point signals: blood at routine non-recurrence follow-up after resection. The source was PBMCs, collected at follow-up. These receptors all come from a female donor with early-stage non-small cell lung cancer.

In its sample, this clonotype was seen many times. The chain joins TRBV10-3 to TRBJ2-5, with D possibly being TRBD2 (5 bases). The V and J ends lost 5 bases and 9 bases respectively, with 16 bases between them. The germline gives CDR1 ENHRY, CDR2 SYGVKD. The CDR3 totals 13 residues. The CDR3 DNA reads TGTGCCATCAGTCTGACCGAGTTCGGGGCCCAGTACTTC. Translation: CAISLTEFGAQYF.

In DNA form, the CDR3 reads TGTGCGTTGCAGGGCTGGAACACTGAAGCTTTCTTT. Residues: CALQGWNTEAFF. V is TRBV28 and J is TRBJ1-1; D might be TRBD1 (5 bases). The CDR3 consists of 12 residues. Per the germline V gene, CDR1 is MDHEN and CDR2 is SYDVKM.

Ten or more counts support this clonotype. The gene calls are TRBV29-1 and TRBJ2-5, with a weak D call TRBD2 (6 bases). The CDR3 length is 13 residues. The germline V and J ends were trimmed by 4 bases and 5 bases, with 14 bases remaining between them. Germline values: CDR1 SQVTM, CDR2 ANQGSEA. CDR3 nucleotide sequence: TGCAGCGTTGTGCGGCCGGGAGTGGAGACCCAGTACTTC. This codes for CSVVRPGVETQYF.

This clonotype was detected many times. This chain joins TRBV10-3 and TRBJ1-2, with D unresolved. From germline, CDR1 is ENHRY and CDR2 SYGVKD. The V gene lost 3 bases and the J gene lost 6 bases, with 5 bases spanning the gap. The length of the CDR3 is 11 residues. CDR3 coding DNA: TGTGCCATCAGTGAACGGGATGGCTACACCTTC. It yields the protein CAISERDGYTF.

This clonotype was observed many times. V usage is TRBV9 and J usage is TRBJ2-5; no clear D gene. Looked up from germline, CDR1 is SGDLS and CDR2 is YYNGEE. Trimming pared 0 bases from V and 2 bases from J, leaving 11 bases between. This CDR3 region has 15 residues. The CDR3 loop is CASSVAQATQETQYF. DNA for the CDR3: TGTGCCAGCAGCGTAGCTCAGGCAACGCAAGAGACCCAGTACTTC.

This chain connects TRBV20-1 to TRBJ1-5, with D possibly being TRBD1 (5 bases). Germline V gene sequence: CDR1 DFQATT, CDR2 SNEGSKA (reference sequence). V lost 4 bases to trimming and J lost 4 bases, with 17 bases between them. This CDR3 contains 15 residues. The CDR3 DNA sequence: TGCAGTGCTACAGATCCGGGACGGCCTAATCAGCCCCAGCATTTT. Amino acids: CSATDPGRPNQPQHF.

This clonotype came up a few times. This sequence joins TRBV14 and TRBJ1-1; D is uncertain. V lost 0 bases, J lost 6 bases, and 11 bases lay in between. The CDR3 runs 14 residues. Germline V gives CDR1 SGHDN, CDR2 FVKESK. In DNA, the CDR3 is TGTGCCAGCAGCCAAGAGATTAGTAGTTCTGAAGCTTTCTTT. This translates into CASSQEISSSEAFF.